The T cell receptor (beta chain) described here comes from a study of blood T cell repertoires in COVID-19. As for the study in general: COVID-19 samples collected from the United States, Italy and Spain covered acute and convalescent phases. In each case, the material was cDNA or gDNA derived from T cells, B-cell-depleted T cells, or PBMCs.

As handled by the study authors: Amplifying reference gene primers gave estimates of nucleated cell counts. The method was immunoSEQ multiplex PCR; TCRdb's version includes in-frame clones alone and lacks a portion of them. The V and J calls and clone size are taken from that table; D and trimming were inferred from the DNA. The sample gives some 190,000 clones, more than 75% of which show up once; 17% is in the top ten. The study recruited people aged roughly 18 to 100 years across under 25 US areas. This CDR3 has 15 amino acids. The germline CDR1 and CDR2 sequences are SGHTS and YDEGEE. Concerning this clone itself: The sample carries other DNA sequences with the same CDR3.

This TCR was recovered from a woman aged 45 to 65 with acute COVID-19. Sequenced: PBMCs or T cells enriched from blood (not recorded which). V is TRBV5-8 and J is TRBJ2-7; 9 bases agree with TRBD1. CDR3 amino acids: CASSLGGTGNYEQYV. DNA of the CDR3: TGTGCCAGCAGCTTGGGGGGGACAGGGAACTACGAGCAATACGTC.